This T cell receptor (beta chain) came from a study of identical twins. Each cDNA held unique molecular identifiers, and template switching gave it a universal primer site. TCRdb reprocessed the 5' RACE reads with MiXCR, giving one entry per CDR3 protein. The repertoire has around 530,000 distinct CDR3 sequences, about 16% of them found once; the top ten carry roughly 0.4%. CDR3 length: 12 residues. Germline V gives CDR1 MNHNY, CDR2 SVGAGI (reference sequence). The ends were cut back, 4 bases at V and 13 bases at J, with 13 bases in the middle. The data were also submitted as part of a second study, on yellow fever vaccine responses in identical twins.

This TCR was sampled from a woman aged 18 to 35 in good health. The rearrangement uses TRBV6-6 and TRBJ1-4, with a weak D call TRBD1 (6 bases). Sequencing was performed on CD4+ T cells sorted from blood. CDR3 nucleotide sequence: TGTGCCAGCAGTTGGGGGCCTTCCACACTGTTTTTT. Translated, it gives CASSWGPSTLFF.